One sample yielded the 31 T cell receptor beta chains listed below, sequenced in a study of vaccination effects on CD4 cells after COVID-19. Assay used: immunoSEQ multiplex PCR; TCRdb lists only in-frame clones, some missing. The sample lists around 62,000 clones, 74% occurring once. Culture proceeded for approximately 9 days, and CD4+ T cells were then isolated. Each participant received a vaccine that was either BNT162b2 or mRNA-1273, given as two doses. No antigens are known for them. This specimen was CD4+ T cells from PBMCs cultured without peptide, taken after COVID-19 vaccination. The receptors derive from a human donor who received a COVID-19 vaccine.

The CDR3 DNA follows: TGTGCCAGCAGTTCCGGGAGCCCCTACGAGCAGTACGTC. It specifies CASSSGSPYEQYV. The genes are TRBV6-5 and TRBJ2-7, with a weak D call TRBD2 (6 bases). Trimming shortened V by 4 bases and J by 2 bases, and 9 bases separated the two germline ends. The CDR3 is 13 amino acids. CDR1 and CDR2 (germline): MNHEY, SVGAGI.

The chain combines TRBV4-1 with TRBJ1-4; D is unresolved. With 0 bases removed from V and 10 bases from J, the gap between germline ends came to 18 bases. Germline lookup yields CDR1 MGHRA and CDR2 YSYEKL. This CDR3 contains 16 residues. The CDR3: CASSQDAGKPHGKLFF. The CDR3 coding sequence is TGCGCCAGCAGCCAAGATGCGGGGAAACCACACGGAAAACTGTTTTTT.

This clone was detected once. The chain employs TRBV5-4 and TRBJ2-3; D call uncertain. CDR3 length equals 13 residues. V lost 2 bases to trimming and J lost 1 base, with 5 bases between them. CDR1 and CDR2 from the germline V gene are SGHNT and YYREEE (reference sequence). The CDR3 DNA is TGTGCCAGCAGCTTTAAGGGCACAGATACGCAGTATTTT. As protein: CASSFKGTDTQYF.

The chain is built from TRBV24-1 and TRBJ2-1, with D unresolved. Germline values: CDR1 KGHDR, CDR2 SFDVKD. V lost 5 bases to trimming and J lost 0 bases, with 7 bases between them. The CDR3 spans 14 residues. CDR3 sequence reads: CATSVSTSYNEQFF. The DNA of the CDR3 is TGTGCCACCAGTGTAAGCACCTCCTACAATGAGCAGTTCTTC.

The chain employs TRBV2 and TRBJ1-2; D call uncertain. The CDR3 length is 13 residues. With 1 base removed from V and 2 bases from J, the gap between germline ends came to 5 bases. Germline values: CDR1 SNHLY, CDR2 FYNNEI. Here the CDR3 reads CASSEEGNYGYTF. For the CDR3, the DNA is TGTGCCAGCAGTGAAGAGGGCAACTATGGCTACACCTTC.

V gene TRBV20-1 combines with J gene TRBJ2-5, with 11 bases matching TRBD2. Germline V gives CDR1 DFQATT, CDR2 SNEGSKA (reference sequence). The CDR3 totals 15 residues. With V trimmed by 3 bases and J by 5 bases, 8 bases remained unmatched. The CDR3 loop reads CSASSSGGIIETQYF. In nucleotides, the CDR3 is TGCAGTGCTAGTTCTAGCGGGGGGATAATTGAGACCCAGTACTTC.

The gene calls are TRBV5-1 and TRBJ1-4, with D perhaps matching TRBD1 (6 bases). Trimming left V 1 base short and J 8 bases short, with 12 bases between. The CDR3 loop spans 14 amino acids. Germline V gene data show CDR1 as SGHRS and CDR2 as YFSETQ. The CDR3 sequence: CASSLRGGREKLFF. Written as DNA, the CDR3 is TGCGCCAGCAGCTTGAGGGGGGGCAGGGAAAAACTGTTTTTT.

The chain couples TRBV6-6 to TRBJ2-6, with 7 bases matching TRBD2. J gave up 1 base and V 6 bases, and 3 bases lay outside the gene matches. Germline lookup yields CDR1 MNHNY and CDR2 SVGAGI (reference sequence). This CDR3 spans 15 amino acids. The CDR3 nucleotides read TGTGCCAGCAGCTACGGGGGGTCTGGGGCCAACGTCCTGACTTTC. Translation gives CASSYGGSGANVLTF.

This chain links TRBV12-5 with TRBJ1-2; D unresolved. Trimming left V 3 bases short and J 4 bases short, with 6 bases between. Germline V lookup: CDR1 LGHNT, CDR2 FRNRAP. The length of the CDR3 is 12 residues. The CDR3 reads CASGLYLYGYTF. The CDR3 region has the DNA TGTGCTAGTGGTTTATACCTCTATGGCTACACCTTC.

The chain carries TRBV6-5 and TRBJ2-3; TRBD1 aligns across 7 bases. Trimming took 6 bases from V and 3 from J; bases not matched to a gene: 6. This CDR3 has 14 amino acids. The germline V gene has CDR1 MNHEY and CDR2 SVGAGI. The DNA of the CDR3 is TGTGCCAGCAGACACGACAGGGCAACAGATACGCAGTATTTT. It translates to CASRHDRATDTQYF.

The chain is built from TRBV5-1 and TRBJ2-5; D is unresolved. The V end lost 3 bases, the J end lost 3 bases, and 12 bases lay between the germline ends. The CDR3 has 14 residues. Germline loops: CDR1 SGHRS, CDR2 YFSETQ. In DNA form, the CDR3 reads TGCGCCAGCAGCTCCGGACGTATCGAAGAGACCCAGTACTTC. Amino acid sequence: CASSSGRIEETQYF.

The chain links TRBV9 to TRBJ2-3, with D unresolved. Trimming took off 5 bases at V and 3 bases at J, with 10 bases between the two ends. This CDR3 spans 13 amino acids. Germline loops: CDR1 SGDLS, CDR2 YYNGEE. CDR3 residues: CASSLPPTDTQYF. The CDR3 region has the DNA TGTGCCAGCAGTCTCCCCCCAACAGATACGCAGTATTTT.

This clone was seen more than once but under ten times. The genes are TRBV5-6 and TRBJ1-2, with 8 positions matching TRBD1. This CDR3 region has 14 residues. The V segment lost 4 bases and the J segment 4 bases; nucleotides outside the gene matches: 6. Germline V gene lookup returns CDR1 SGHDT and CDR2 YYEEEE. The CDR3 protein is CASSGTGPFYGYTF. In DNA form, the CDR3 reads TGTGCCAGCAGCGGGACAGGTCCATTCTATGGCTACACCTTC.

This clone was recorded once. The chain combines TRBV2 with TRBJ2-4; possible D gene TRBD1, 8 bases. This CDR3 has 17 residues. The ends were cut back, 6 bases at V and 8 bases at J, with 26 bases in the middle. CDR1 SNHLY and CDR2 FYNNEI come from the germline V gene. The CDR3 DNA reads TGTGCCAGCAGGGAACGGACAGGGAGGGTGGTTACGGACATTCAGTACTTC. As protein: CASRERTGRVVTDIQYF.

This chain connects TRBV2 to TRBJ2-7; 11 nucleotides match TRBD1. The CDR3 has 17 residues. Germline loops: CDR1 SNHLY, CDR2 FYNNEI. The ends lost 2 bases at V and 5 bases at J; junction bases unmatched: 11. The CDR3 DNA reads as TGTGCCAGCAGTGAATTAGAACCGGACAGGGGGCTCCACGAGCAGTACGTC. Translating gives CASSELEPDRGLHEQYV.

This clone has a single count. The chain joins TRBV30 to TRBJ2-5; possibly TRBD1 for D (5 bases). V was pared by 5 bases and J by 2 bases, with 30 bases between. Germline V lookup: CDR1 GTSNPN, CDR2 SVGIG (reference sequence). The CDR3 totals 19 residues. CDR3: CAWSPGQGITLRLQETQYF. DNA of the CDR3: TGTGCCTGGTCCCCCGGGCAGGGTATAACCCTCCGCCTACAAGAGACCCAGTACTTC.

To note about this clone: The sample has other DNA sequences that encode this CDR3 too. V gene TRBV29-1 combines with J gene TRBJ1-4; the D gene is possibly TRBD1 (6 bases). V was shortened by 6 bases and J by 5 bases, with 10 bases between the two germline ends. Germline V CDR1 and CDR2: SQVTM, ANQGSEA. The length of the CDR3 is 12 residues. CDR3 in DNA: TGCAGCGTCGGACAGCCGAATGAAAAACTGTTTTTT. This codes for CSVGQPNEKLFF.

V gene TRBV19 combines with J gene TRBJ2-4; D may match TRBD1 or TRBD2 (5 bases each). From germline, CDR1 is LNHDA and CDR2 SQIVND (reference sequence). The V end was cut by 4 bases, the J end by 0 bases, with 10 bases between. The CDR3 is made up of 15 amino acids. CDR3 loop: CASSTPGTAKNIQYF. The CDR3 bases are TGTGCCAGTAGTACTCCCGGGACAGCCAAAAACATTCAGTACTTC.

In its sample, this clone is medium-sized. This chain uses TRBV6-4 with TRBJ1-2; D is perhaps TRBD1 (6 bases). Trimming took off 4 bases at V and 1 base at J, with 13 bases between the two ends. Germline assignment: CDR1 MRHNA and CDR2 SNTAGT. The CDR3 covers 15 residues. Here the CDR3 DNA reads TGTGCCAGCAGTGCTGGGGGGCCGGGTAACTATGGCTACACCTTC. Amino acids: CASSAGGPGNYGYTF.

The chain has TRBV7-2 and TRBJ2-7; unclear D gene. Trimming left V 3 bases short and J 2 bases short, with 8 bases between. The CDR3 spans 13 residues. Germline-derived CDR1 and CDR2 are SGHTA and FQGNSA. The CDR3 region has the DNA TGTGCCAGCAGCTTTCAGAGAGCCTACGAGCAGTACGTC. Translating gives CASSFQRAYEQYV.

This clone was counted between two and nine times. The chain employs TRBV11-2 and TRBJ1-5; D not resolved. From germline, CDR1 is SGHAT and CDR2 FQNNGV. V was shortened by 2 bases and J by 1 base, with 9 bases between the two germline ends. The CDR3 spans 15 residues. CDR3 protein: CASSLIAQSNQPQHF. For the CDR3, the DNA is TGTGCCAGCAGCTTAATAGCCCAGAGCAATCAGCCCCAGCATTTT.

This clone turned up a few times. This chain links TRBV19 with TRBJ1-2; no firm D call. CDR1 is LNHDA and CDR2 is SQIVND in the germline V gene (reference sequence). Between the trimmed V and J ends, which lost 7 bases and 3 bases, there was a span of 9 bases. The CDR3 consists of 12 residues. CDR3 loop: CASKWSDYGYTF. The CDR3 DNA reads as TGTGCCAGTAAATGGTCGGACTATGGCTACACCTTC.

The chain joins TRBV5-1 to TRBJ1-3, with D perhaps matching TRBD1 (5 bases). CDR1 is SGHRS and CDR2 is YFSETQ in the germline V gene. The V gene lost 6 bases and the J gene lost 1 base, with 23 bases spanning the gap. The CDR3 consists of 18 residues. The CDR3: CASNLGGGVTPSGNTIYF. CDR3 nucleotide sequence: TGCGCCAGCAACCTCGGGGGAGGGGTAACCCCGTCTGGAAACACCATATATTTT. The full variable domain, rest sourced from reference TRBV5-1 and TRBJ1-3, is KAGVTQTPRYLIKTRGQQVTLSCSPISGHRSVSWYQQTPGQGLQFLFEYFSETQRNKGNFPGRFSGRQFSNSRSEMNVSTLELGDSALYLCASNLGGGVTPSGNTIYFGEGSWLTVV.

The chain joins TRBV7-3 to TRBJ2-3; D is unresolved. The V gene's germline CDR1 is SGHTA and CDR2 FQGTGA. V lost 0 bases and J 2 bases, leaving 9 bases between the germline ends. This CDR3 spans 15 amino acids. DNA for the CDR3: TGTGCCAGCAGCTTAACCGTATTACACACAGATACGCAGTATTTT. It translates to CASSLTVLHTDTQYF.

This chain uses TRBV6-6 with TRBJ1-2; no firm D call. There are 11 residues in the CDR3. V shed 6 bases and J shed 7 bases, with 9 bases lying between them. CDR1 is MNHNY, CDR2 SVGAGI, per germline (reference sequence). The CDR3 region has the DNA TGTGCCAGCAGATCAGGTGGTGGCTACACCTTC. As protein: CASRSGGGYTF.

This rearrangement joins TRBV6-5 to TRBJ2-5, with 11 bases matching TRBD2. The junction had 8 bases not matched to a gene; V was cut back by 6 bases and J by 5 bases. The CDR3 consists of 15 residues. Per the germline V gene, CDR1 is MNHEY and CDR2 is SVGAGI. CDR3 residues: CASRIAGGRWETQYF. The CDR3 DNA sequence: TGTGCCAGCAGAATAGCGGGGGGGCGTTGGGAGACCCAGTACTTC.

The chain joins TRBV15 to TRBJ2-2; D gene ambiguous. The CDR3 runs 15 residues. With 0 bases removed from V and 0 bases from J, the gap between germline ends came to 5 bases. The V gene's germline CDR1 is LNHNV and CDR2 YYDKDF (reference sequence). CDR3 amino acids: CATSRDRPNTGELFF. The CDR3 DNA reads TGTGCCACCAGCAGAGATCGCCCGAACACCGGGGAGCTGTTTTTT.

This chain uses TRBV15 with TRBJ2-1; no definite D call. The CDR3 extends over 17 amino acids. Trimming stripped 3 bases from V and 0 bases from J, with 15 bases between. The germline V gene has CDR1 LNHNV and CDR2 YYDKDF (reference sequence). The CDR3 here is CATSSFPGQSSYNEQFF. CDR3 nucleotide sequence: TGTGCCACCAGCAGTTTCCCTGGGCAGAGCTCCTACAATGAGCAGTTCTTC.

This clone has only a few counts. CDR3 in amino acids: CASSQVVEGDYGYTF. The CDR3 DNA reads TGTGCCAGCAGCCAAGTTGTAGAGGGAGACTATGGCTACACCTTC. The V gene is TRBV3-1 (or the pseudogene TRBV3-2), the J gene TRBJ1-2; no reliable D call. Per the germline V gene, CDR1 is LGHDT and CDR2 is YNNKEL (reference sequence). V was shortened by 1 base and J by 3 bases, with 12 bases between the two germline ends. This CDR3 has 15 amino acids.

This chain connects TRBV4-1 to TRBJ2-4; TRBD1 matches 10 bases. The J segment lost 7 bases and the V segment lost 4 bases, leaving 7 bases of the junction unmatched. The CDR3 is 15 amino acids. CDR1 is MGHRA and CDR2 is YSYEKL in the germline V gene. CDR3 DNA: TGCGCCAGCAGCCCACCGGAGGACAGGGGGAACATTCAGTACTTC. Translated: CASSPPEDRGNIQYF.

J is TRBJ1-5 and V is TRBV30; 8 positions match TRBD1. V was pared by 1 base and J by 1 base, with 6 bases of the junction left unmatched. Germline V lookup: CDR1 GTSNPN, CDR2 SVGIG (reference sequence). The CDR3 extends over 16 amino acids. The CDR3 nucleotides are TGTGCCTGGAGTGATGGGACAGGCTCAAGCAATCAGCCCCAGCATTTT. Translation: CAWSDGTGSSNQPQHF. The full variable domain, rest sourced from reference TRBV30 and TRBJ1-5, is SQTIHQWPATLVQPVGSPLSLECTVEGTSNPNLYWYRQAAGRGLQLLFYSVGIGQISSEVPQNLSASRPQDRQFILSSKKLLLSDSGFYLCAWSDGTGSSNQPQHFGDGTRLSIL.